In its sample, the clone carrying this T cell receptor (beta chain) was seen a few times. The data derive from a study of patients and donors after allogeneic stem cell transplantation. MiXCR, run by TCRdb on the RT-PCR reads, gives a single entry per CDR3 protein. Altogether 200,000 to 250,000 distinct CDR3 sequences are present, over 12% being singletons, with the ten largest covering under 14%. The CDR3 totals 15 residues. Germline V CDR1 and CDR2: MDHEN, SYDVKM. Trimming cost V 3 bases and J 4 bases; bases outside gene matches: 8. Sequenced: blood, either unsorted or a sorted T cell fraction (not recorded which). The TCR sequence derives from a human donor who was either an allogeneic HSCT recipient or a stem cell or donor lymphocyte infusion donor (not recorded which). It is not recorded whose cells these are; they may come from a transplant donor. This chain links TRBV28 with TRBJ1-2, with TRBD1 matching 7 bases. The chain's CDR3 is CASSFRDSRFYGYTF. The CDR3 nucleotides read TGTGCCAGCAGTTTCCGGGACAGCCGATTCTATGGCTACACCTTC.